The TCR beta chain under discussion was sequenced for a study of OX40 agonist ivuxolimab in advanced cancers. Looking at the study overall: Ivuxolimab was a fully human IgG2 agonistic monoclonal antibody targeting the costimulatory receptor OX40 (CD134). Prior anti-PD-1, anti-PD-L1 or anti-CTLA-4 therapy was permitted, and checkpoint inhibitors had been received by under 50% of dose-escalation patients. Of the 50 to 55 patients in dose escalation, 19 had hepatocellular carcinoma, about 15 had melanoma, 9 had renal cell carcinoma and 9 had head and neck cancer. Partial responses were achieved by three dose-escalation patients, of whom one had hepatocellular carcinoma and two had cutaneous melanoma. Intravenous ivuxolimab was administered to patients every 2 weeks at six dose levels: 0.01, 0.1, 0.3, 1.5, 3 and 10 mg/kg. A male proportion of about 79% and a mean age of 60 years, ranging from about 20 to 79, were recorded for the dose-escalation cohort. The paper reports the monotherapy dose-escalation portion (N ≈ 50 patients) of the phase I ivuxolimab trial. Peripheral TCRbeta sequencing was intended to test whether TCR sequence diversity was altered and clonal T-cell expansion was caused by ivuxolimab.

On this clone itself: Its antigen is unknown. There are no base qualities to consult, and no much larger clone falls within one base.

Broader findings and caveats from the paper: After ivuxolimab, CD8+ T cells had more expanded clones than CD4+ T cells on average. In the 0.1-3.0 mg/kg groups, partial responders were among the patients with the lowest normalized peripheral clonal expansion, particularly in CD8+ T cells. The antigen specificity of the clonally expanded peripheral T cells was not determined. At doses of 0.1 to 3.0 mg/kg, clonal expansion of both CD4+ and CD8+ T cells in blood was seen between baseline and week 6. Low levels of normalized T-cell clonal expansion were also seen in some nonresponding patients.

Patients with autoimmune disease history or receiving systemic immunosuppression were excluded from the trial. In every dose cohort, peripheral blood was drawn for TCR sequencing at baseline, cycle 4 day 1, and cycle 7 day 1. The samples were drawn from a first-in-human, open-label, multicenter phase I dose-escalation trial of ivuxolimab. Adults with locally advanced or metastatic melanoma, renal cell carcinoma, hepatocellular carcinoma or head and neck squamous cell carcinoma were enrolled in the trial. Before TCR sequencing, CD4+ and CD8+ T cells were separately sorted from peripheral blood. Genomic DNA was isolated from the sorted cells so that the TCRbeta CDR3 region could be sequenced. The immunoSEQ Assay was used for sequencing of TCRbeta CDR3 regions. TCRdb re-hosts the immuneACCESS table, in-frame sequences only. Its copies lack some clones; in the studies checked, an unresolved V gene accounts for under half of them, and the cause for the rest is not known. Counted in this sample were about 50,000 clones; about 82% of them appeared once. The ten largest make up under 3.5% of the sample.

The clonotype originates from an adult with an advanced solid tumor such as melanoma, head and neck, liver or kidney cancer. Sequencing used CD4+ or CD8+ T cells sorted from blood, obtained in a trial of the OX40 agonist ivuxolimab.

The encoded CDR3 is CASSSGPRGGTQYF. In nucleotide form, the sequence is TGTGCCAGCAGTTCTGGACCACGAGGGGGGACCCAGTACTTC. The chain is assembled from TRBV6-5 and TRBJ2-5, and possibly TRBD1, on 6 matching bases. The CDR3 numbers 14 residues from cysteine through phenylalanine. Left in the record is the CDR3 DNA by itself, 42 bases read in frame from the first base. V and J are truncated by 4 bases and 7 bases respectively, leaving an intervening sequence of 16 bases. CDR1 MNHEY and CDR2 SVGAGI are derived from the germline V gene.